Presented here are 24 T cell receptor beta chains from one specimen sequenced in a study of blood T cells in healthy people across ages. With a J-beta primer mix and a sample-barcoded 5' primer, a second PCR ran roughly 7 to 11 cycles. TCRdb recomputed calls from the 5' RACE reads with MiXCR, one row per CDR3 protein. The table shows some 890,000 distinct CDR3 sequences, with almost 30% occurring only once. These records were also assigned to another study, of T cells of mothers and their children.

Sequencing was carried out using blood. The receptors shown here come from a woman in her forties in good health.

This clonotype was counted between two and nine times. The chain has TRBV20-1 and TRBJ1-2; 10 bases map to TRBD1. The V gene's germline CDR1 is DFQATT and CDR2 SNEGSKA (reference sequence). Trimming cost V 5 bases and J 8 bases; bases outside gene matches: 2. The CDR3 covers 11 residues. The CDR3 bases are TGCAGTGCTTGGGACAGGGGAGGCTACACCTTC. Encoded protein: CSAWDRGGYTF.

The rearrangement uses TRBV5-1 and TRBJ1-2; D gene uncertain. Trimming cost V 4 bases and J 3 bases, with 13 bases left between them. Germline loops: CDR1 SGHRS, CDR2 YFSETQ. CDR3 length: 14 residues. Here the CDR3 reads CASSPAWWDYGYTF. In nucleotides, the CDR3 is TGCGCCAGCAGCCCGGCCTGGTGGGACTATGGCTACACCTTC.

The rearrangement links TRBV28 to TRBJ2-1; no clear D gene. The ends were cut back, 7 bases at V and 6 bases at J, with 10 bases in the middle. Germline V gene lookup returns CDR1 MDHEN and CDR2 SYDVKM. The CDR3 totals 12 residues. The CDR3 spells CASTPRRNEQFF. The DNA for the CDR3 is TGTGCCAGCACCCCTCGCCGCAATGAGCAGTTCTTC.

This clonotype occurred once. The gene calls are TRBV30 and TRBJ1-1, with D unclear. The CDR3 runs to 12 residues. Germline V lookup: CDR1 GTSNPN, CDR2 SVGIG (reference sequence). V shed 5 bases and J shed 1 base, with 8 bases lying between them. This CDR3 is CAWGGANTEAFF. CDR3 sequence (DNA): TGTGCCTGGGGAGGAGCGAACACTGAAGCTTTCTTT. Variable domain in full (rest from reference TRBV30 and TRBJ1-1): SQTIHQWPATLVQPVGSPLSLECTVEGTSNPNLYWYRQAAGRGLQLLFYSVGIGQISSEVPQNLSASRPQDRQFILSSKKLLLSDSGFYLCAWGGANTEAFFGQGTRLTVV.

This rearrangement joins TRBV27 to TRBJ2-7; 7 bases align to TRBD1. The CDR3 covers 15 residues. Germline V gene sequence: CDR1 MNHEY, CDR2 SMNVEV (reference sequence). V lost 8 bases, J lost 4 bases, and 14 bases stayed unmatched. CDR3 nucleotides: TGTGCCAGCCGCCCACTAGACAGGGCCGTATACGAGCAGTACTTC. This encodes CASRPLDRAVYEQYF.

In the case of this clonotype: Relative to the germline gene, one junction end is altered; a read error may explain this. The rearrangement uses TRBV6-6 and TRBJ2-3; TRBD2 aligns across 7 bases. This CDR3 contains 15 residues. Germline loops: CDR1 MNHNY, CDR2 SVGAGI (reference sequence). The CDR3 spells CASSYPSGGTATQYF. CDR3 nucleotide sequence: TGTGCCAGCAGTTACCCTAGCGGCGGCACAGCTACGCAGTATTTT.

This clonotype showed up just a few times. This chain links TRBV20-1 with TRBJ1-5; D is perhaps TRBD1 (5 bases). With 6 bases removed from V and 4 bases from J, the gap between germline ends came to 19 bases. Germline CDR1 reads DFQATT; CDR2 reads SNEGSKA (reference sequence). The CDR3 extends over 15 amino acids. In DNA, the CDR3 is TGCAGTGCCCAAACCCCGGGGGGGTGGAATCAGCCCCAGCATTTT. Translated: CSAQTPGGWNQPQHF.

Regarding this clonotype: A much larger clone differs by one base, so this may be a read error. The chain combines TRBV19 with TRBJ2-3; D might be TRBD1 (5 bases). Germline CDR1 and CDR2: LNHDA and SQIVND (reference sequence). Trimming pared 5 bases from V and 14 bases from J, leaving 23 bases between. The CDR3 is 14 amino acids. The CDR3 spells CASSVTATNEKLYF. DNA for the CDR3: TGTGCCAGTAGTGTGACAGCAACTAATGAAAAACTGTATTTT. Supplemented by reference TRBV19 and TRBJ2-3, the full variable domain reads DGGITQSPKYLFRKEGQNVTLSCEQNLNHDAMYWYRQDPGQGLRLIYYSQIVNDFQKGDIAEGYSVSREKKESFPLTVTSAQKNPTAFYLCASSVTATNEKLYFGPGTRLTVL.

This sequence joins TRBV3-1 and TRBJ2-1; D is unclear. The V and J ends lost 2 bases and 10 bases respectively, with 18 bases between them. CDR3 length: 15 amino acids. The germline V gene has CDR1 LGHDT and CDR2 YNNKEL (reference sequence). This CDR3 is CASSQTALEVREQFF. The CDR3 DNA sequence: TGTGCCAGCAGCCAAACCGCCTTAGAAGTACGGGAGCAGTTCTTC.

This chain connects TRBV14 to TRBJ1-1; a weak D match, TRBD1 (5 bases). The germline V and J ends were trimmed by 9 bases and 0 bases, with 14 bases remaining between them. The V gene's germline CDR1 is SGHDN and CDR2 FVKESK. The CDR3 totals 14 residues. CDR3 nucleotides: TGTGCCAGTCGCCAAGTGACAGTGAACACTGAAGCTTTCTTT. It encodes CASRQVTVNTEAFF.

This clonotype was detected a few times. The chain employs TRBV20-1 and TRBJ1-4; D gene ambiguous. Germline CDR1 reads DFQATT; CDR2 reads SNEGSKA (reference sequence). V lost 2 bases to trimming and J lost 4 bases, with 8 bases between them. This CDR3 comprises 13 residues. Written as DNA, the CDR3 is TGCAGTGCTAGATTGGACCGTAATGAAAAACTGTTTTTT. Translating gives CSARLDRNEKLFF.

V gene TRBV28 combines with J gene TRBJ1-2; perhaps TRBD1 as D (6 bases). Trimming shortened V by 3 bases and J by 7 bases, and 15 bases separated the two germline ends. Germline assignment: CDR1 MDHEN and CDR2 SYDVKM. CDR3 length: 14 amino acids. The CDR3 DNA is TGTGCCAGCAGTTTTCCCCCAGGGGCTCGTGGCTACACCTTC. Translation gives CASSFPPGARGYTF.

In this sample, this clonotype turned up many times. The chain combines TRBV3-1 with TRBJ2-7; 9 bases are a match to TRBD2. This CDR3 region has 15 residues. Germline loops: CDR1 LGHDT, CDR2 YNNKEL (reference sequence). The V and J ends lost 4 bases and 3 bases, in that order; junction bases with no gene match: 7. The CDR3: CASSPERGVGYEQYF. In DNA, the CDR3 is TGTGCCAGCAGCCCCGAGCGGGGGGTTGGCTACGAGCAGTACTTC.

This clonotype was detected many times. As DNA, the CDR3 is TGCAGTGCCTTCCTCCCAGGACCCGGCTACACCTTC. Translated, it gives CSAFLPGPGYTF. This chain links TRBV20-1 with TRBJ1-2; D unresolved. This CDR3 is 12 amino acids long. V was trimmed by 6 bases and J by 8 bases, leaving 16 bases between them. In germline, CDR1 is DFQATT, CDR2 SNEGSKA (reference sequence).

Many counts were recorded for this clonotype. This chain connects TRBV4-1 to TRBJ2-7; maybe TRBD2 (6 bases). V lost 0 bases, J lost 2 bases, and 14 bases lay in between. The CDR3 runs to 16 residues. Germline loops: CDR1 MGHRA, CDR2 YSYEKL. The CDR3 DNA follows: TGCGCCAGCAGCCAAGATAGCGGAGCCCGAACCTACGAGCAGTACTTC. The encoded protein is CASSQDSGARTYEQYF.

This sequence joins TRBV28 and TRBJ1-4; no definite D call. V gave up 6 bases and J gave up 0 bases, with 17 bases separating them. The CDR3 contains 17 residues. Per the germline V gene, CDR1 is MDHEN and CDR2 is SYDVKM. As DNA, the CDR3 is TGTGCCAGCAGCCCCCTCGGAGGACCCTCAACTAATGAAAAACTGTTTTTT. Translating gives CASSPLGGPSTNEKLFF.

V and J are TRBV20-1 and TRBJ1-5; no reliable D call. V lost 3 bases, J lost 5 bases, and 11 bases lay in between. This CDR3 has 13 residues. CDR1 DFQATT and CDR2 SNEGSKA come from the germline V gene (reference sequence). The CDR3 coding sequence is TGCAGTGCTAGGGACGAGGATGATCAGCCCCAGCATTTT. As protein: CSARDEDDQPQHF.

The chain couples TRBV7-9 to TRBJ2-3; 7 nucleotides match TRBD2. CDR3 size: 16 residues. CDR1 and CDR2 from the germline V gene are SEHNR and FQNEAQ (reference sequence). The ends lost 5 bases at V and 4 bases at J; junction bases unmatched: 12. The CDR3 DNA is TGTGCCAGCAGCAGTCGTGGGGGAGGGAAGCCAGATACGCAGTATTTT. It encodes CASSSRGGGKPDTQYF.

This clonotype has a count of ten or more. The V gene is TRBV11-2, the J gene TRBJ2-5; D gene unclear. Per germline, CDR1 SGHAT and CDR2 FQNNGV. The CDR3 runs 11 residues. V lost 5 bases and J 7 bases, leaving 8 bases between the germline ends. CDR3 loop: CASSQGPTQYF. DNA for the CDR3: TGTGCCAGCAGCCAAGGGCCGACCCAGTACTTC.

V gene TRBV7-9 combines with J gene TRBJ1-2; weak D call: TRBD1 (6 bases). This CDR3 is 18 amino acids long. Trimming left V 1 base short and J 3 bases short, with 21 bases between. Germline CDR1 and CDR2: SEHNR and FQNEAQ (reference sequence). The CDR3 loop reads CASSLVGPQGYYYYGYTF. DNA of the CDR3: TGTGCCAGCAGCTTAGTGGGGCCACAGGGATATTACTACTATGGCTACACCTTC.

This clonotype was recorded a few times. The rearrangement links TRBV27 to TRBJ2-3; 7 bases are shared with TRBD2. V lost 5 bases to trimming and J lost 2 bases; unmatched junction nucleotides: 13. The CDR3 is made up of 17 amino acids. CDR1 and CDR2 from the germline V gene are MNHEY and SMNVEV (reference sequence). The CDR3 here is CASSPSLAAVITDTQYF. DNA for the CDR3: TGTGCCAGCAGTCCTTCTCTAGCGGCGGTAATCACAGATACGCAGTATTTT.

This clonotype turned up a few times. The chain has TRBV6-5 and TRBJ1-1, with TRBD1 matching over 8 bases. The CDR3 has 15 amino acids. CDR1 is MNHEY and CDR2 is SVGAGI in the germline V gene. Trimming at V came to 2 bases and at J to 2 bases, leaving 4 bases not matched to a gene. The CDR3 loop reads CASSYRQGANTEAFF. CDR3 bases: TGTGCCAGCAGTTACCGTCAGGGGGCTAACACTGAAGCTTTCTTT.

The V gene is TRBV3-1, the J gene TRBJ1-4; TRBD1 agrees at 9 bases. Germline V lookup: CDR1 LGHDT, CDR2 YNNKEL (reference sequence). The CDR3 has 15 residues. V lost 7 bases and J lost 5; bases outside the gene matches: 8. CDR3 sequence reads: CASTLTTGGNEKLFF. In DNA form, the CDR3 reads TGTGCCAGCACCCTTACGACAGGGGGGAATGAAAAACTGTTTTTT. Looking up the rest from reference TRBV3-1 and TRBJ1-4 gives the full variable domain: DTAVSQTPKYLVTQMGNDKSIKCEQNLGHDTMYWYKQDSKKFLKIMFSYNNKELIINETVPNRFSPKSPDKAHLNLHINSLELGDSAVYFCASTLTTGGNEKLFFGSGTQLSVL.

This chain connects TRBV7-8 to TRBJ2-3, with D possibly TRBD2 on 5 matching bases. Trimming shortened V by 5 bases and J by 2 bases, and 11 bases separated the two germline ends. Germline CDR1 is SGHVS and CDR2 is FQNEAQ. This CDR3 comprises 14 residues. CDR3 amino acids: CASSNRELTDTQYF. The CDR3 nucleotides read TGTGCCAGCAGCAACCGGGAACTCACAGATACGCAGTATTTT.